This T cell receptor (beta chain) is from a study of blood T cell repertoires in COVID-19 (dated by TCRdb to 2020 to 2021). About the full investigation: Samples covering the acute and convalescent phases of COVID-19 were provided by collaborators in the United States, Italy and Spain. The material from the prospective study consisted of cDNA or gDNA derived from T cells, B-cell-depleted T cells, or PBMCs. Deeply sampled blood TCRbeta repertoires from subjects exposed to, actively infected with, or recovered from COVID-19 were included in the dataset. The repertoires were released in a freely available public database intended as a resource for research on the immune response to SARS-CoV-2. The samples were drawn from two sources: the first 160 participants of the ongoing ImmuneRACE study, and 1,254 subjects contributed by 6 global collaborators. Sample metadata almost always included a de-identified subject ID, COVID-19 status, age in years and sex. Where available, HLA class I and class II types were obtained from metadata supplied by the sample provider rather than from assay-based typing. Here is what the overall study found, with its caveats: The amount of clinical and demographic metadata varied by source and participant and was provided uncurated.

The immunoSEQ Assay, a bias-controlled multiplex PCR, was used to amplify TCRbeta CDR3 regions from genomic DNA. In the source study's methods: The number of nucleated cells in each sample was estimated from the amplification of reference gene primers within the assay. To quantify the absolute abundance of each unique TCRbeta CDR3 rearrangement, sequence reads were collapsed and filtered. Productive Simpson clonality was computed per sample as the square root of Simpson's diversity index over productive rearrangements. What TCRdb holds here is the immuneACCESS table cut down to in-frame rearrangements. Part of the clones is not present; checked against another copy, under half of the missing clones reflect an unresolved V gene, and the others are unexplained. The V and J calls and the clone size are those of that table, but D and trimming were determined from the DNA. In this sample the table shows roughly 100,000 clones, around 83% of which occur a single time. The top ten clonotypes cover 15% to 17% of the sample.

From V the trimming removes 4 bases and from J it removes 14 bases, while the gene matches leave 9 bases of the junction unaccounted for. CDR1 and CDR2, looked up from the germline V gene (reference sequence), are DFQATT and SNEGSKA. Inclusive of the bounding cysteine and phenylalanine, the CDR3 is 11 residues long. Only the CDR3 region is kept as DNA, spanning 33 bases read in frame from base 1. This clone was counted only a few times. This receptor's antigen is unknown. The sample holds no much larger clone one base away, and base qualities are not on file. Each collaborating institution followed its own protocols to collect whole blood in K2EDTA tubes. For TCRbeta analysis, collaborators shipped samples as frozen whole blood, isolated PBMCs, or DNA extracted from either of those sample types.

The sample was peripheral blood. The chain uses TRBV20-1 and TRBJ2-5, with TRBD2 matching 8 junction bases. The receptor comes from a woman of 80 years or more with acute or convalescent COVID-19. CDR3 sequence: CSATAPSGGYF. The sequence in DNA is TGCAGTGCTACTGCCCCCAGCGGGGGATACTTC.